The clone carrying this T cell receptor (beta chain) showed up many times. What it binds is not known. The data are from a study of T cells after yellow fever vaccination. Points from the study as a whole: Post-booster samples contained most primary-vaccination clones (more than 95% CD4, about 90% CD8).

MiXCR, run by TCRdb on the 5' RACE reads, gives a single entry per CDR3 protein. This table holds about 69,000 distinct CDR3 sequences, approximately 6.2% found once. V lost 0 bases and J lost 0, with 8 bases in between. This CDR3 has 15 amino acids. V and J are TRBV12-3 or TRBV12-4 and TRBJ1-1; D is ambiguous. The sequences come from CD4+ T cells sorted from PBMCs, collected approximately 15 days after the first yellow fever vaccination. The TCR comes from a man aged 18 to 35 who received the YFV17D yellow fever vaccine. DNA of the CDR3: TGTGCCAGCAGTTTAGCCTCGTCCGTGAACACTGAAGCTTTCTTT. It is translated as CASSLASSVNTEAFF.